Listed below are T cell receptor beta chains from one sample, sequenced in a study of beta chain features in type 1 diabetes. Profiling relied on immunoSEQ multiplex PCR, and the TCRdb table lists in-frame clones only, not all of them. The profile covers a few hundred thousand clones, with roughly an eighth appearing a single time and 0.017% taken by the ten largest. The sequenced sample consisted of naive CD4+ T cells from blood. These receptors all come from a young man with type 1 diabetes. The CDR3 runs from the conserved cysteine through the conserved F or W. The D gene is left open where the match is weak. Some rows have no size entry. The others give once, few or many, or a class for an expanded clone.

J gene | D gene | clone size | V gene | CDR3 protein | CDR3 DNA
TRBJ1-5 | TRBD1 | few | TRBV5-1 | CASSLTSGTGGQPQHF | TGCGCCAGCAGCTTAACCTCCGGGACAGGAGGCCAGCCCCAGCATTTT
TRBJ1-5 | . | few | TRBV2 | CASSGEYDQPQHF | TGTGCCAGCAGTGGGGAGTATGATCAGCCCCAGCATTTT
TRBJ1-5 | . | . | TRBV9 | CASSRSESTDQQHF | TGTGCCAGCAGCCGTAGCGAGTCCACGGACCAGCAGCATTTT
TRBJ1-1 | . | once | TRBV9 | CASTRGEVNTEAFF | TGTGCCAGCACACGCGGGGAGGTGAACACTGAAGCTTTCTTT
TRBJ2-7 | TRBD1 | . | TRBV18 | CASSQGQGANSYEQYF | TGTGCCAGCTCACAGGGACAGGGGGCAAATTCCTACGAGCAGTACTTC
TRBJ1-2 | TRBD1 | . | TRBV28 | CASSSSGGHFYGYTF | TGTGCCAGCAGCTCATCAGGGGGGCATTTCTATGGCTACACCTTC
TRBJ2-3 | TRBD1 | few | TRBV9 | CASSGDRGPTDTQYF | TGTGCCAGCAGCGGCGACAGGGGCCCCACAGATACGCAGTATTTT
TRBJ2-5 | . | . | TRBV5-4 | CASSSRVEETQYF | TGTGCCAGCAGCTCCCGGGTAGAAGAGACCCAGTACTTC
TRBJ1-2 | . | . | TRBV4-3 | CASSQAGEGFYGYTF | TGCGCCAGCAGCCAAGCAGGGGAGGGCTTCTATGGCTACACCTTC
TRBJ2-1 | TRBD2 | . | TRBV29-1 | CSAKGLAISYNEQFF | TGCAGCGCCAAGGGACTAGCAATATCCTACAATGAGCAGTTCTTC
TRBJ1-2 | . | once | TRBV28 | CASSPAWRYGYTF | TGTGCCAGCAGTCCCGCGTGGAGATATGGCTACACCTTC
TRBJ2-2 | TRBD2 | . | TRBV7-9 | CASSLAPGLAASFTGELFF | TGTGCCAGCAGCTTAGCTCCGGGACTAGCGGCTTCATTCACCGGGGAGCTGTTTTTT
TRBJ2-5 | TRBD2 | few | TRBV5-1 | CASSRSGSPGETQYF | TGCGCCAGCAGTAGGAGCGGGAGTCCGGGAGAGACCCAGTACTTC
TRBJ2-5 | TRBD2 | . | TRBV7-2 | CASSSSGRWQETQYF | TGTGCCAGCAGCTCCAGCGGGAGGTGGCAAGAGACCCAGTACTTC
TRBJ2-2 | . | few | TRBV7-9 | CASSFRAGTIGELFF | TGTGCCAGCAGCTTTCGGGCAGGGACAATCGGGGAGCTGTTTTTT
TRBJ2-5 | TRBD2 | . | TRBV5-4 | CASSFKLAGGQETQYF | TGTGCCAGCAGCTTTAAACTAGCGGGGGGGCAAGAGACCCAGTACTTC
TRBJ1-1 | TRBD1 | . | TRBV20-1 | CSASRQGAFF | TGCAGTGCCAGTAGACAGGGAGCTTTCTTT
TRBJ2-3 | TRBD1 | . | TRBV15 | CATSRADRGTDTQYF | TGTGCCACCAGCAGAGCGGACAGGGGAACAGATACGCAGTATTTT
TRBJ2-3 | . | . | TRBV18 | CASSPQGDGTDTQYF | TGTGCCAGCTCACCACAGGGGGATGGCACAGATACGCAGTATTTT
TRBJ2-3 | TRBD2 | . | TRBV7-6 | CASSLGTLAADTQYF | TGTGCCAGCAGCTTAGGGACACTAGCGGCGGATACGCAGTATTTT
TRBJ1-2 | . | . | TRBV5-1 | CASTPEARPGYTF | TGCGCCAGCACCCCGGAAGCCAGGCCCGGCTACACCTTC
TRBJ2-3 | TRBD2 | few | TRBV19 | CASRRYSGSLDTQYF | TGTGCCAGTAGACGTTATAGCGGGAGTTTAGATACGCAGTATTTT
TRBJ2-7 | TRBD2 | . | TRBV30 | CAWSGSWGDYSYEQYF | TGTGCCTGGAGTGGTAGCTGGGGGGACTACTCCTACGAGCAGTACTTC
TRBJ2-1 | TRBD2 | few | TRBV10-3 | CASGLAGGYEQFF | TGTGCCAGCGGACTAGCGGGAGGTTATGAGCAGTTCTTC
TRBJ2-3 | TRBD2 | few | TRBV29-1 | CSASGSGTDTQYF | TGCAGCGCTAGCGGGAGTGGCACAGATACGCAGTATTTT
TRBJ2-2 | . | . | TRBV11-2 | CASSAIKQGSGSHGELFF | TGTGCCAGCAGCGCAATCAAACAGGGGTCCGGGAGCCACGGGGAGCTGTTTTTT
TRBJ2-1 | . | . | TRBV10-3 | CAISSPQEQFF | TGTGCCATCAGTAGCCCCCAAGAGCAGTTCTTC
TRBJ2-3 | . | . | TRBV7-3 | CASSLSGEDTQYF | TGTGCCAGCAGCTTATCGGGGGAGGATACGCAGTATTTT
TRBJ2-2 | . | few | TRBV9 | CASSVTSLANTGELFF | TGTGCCAGCAGCGTAACTTCACTCGCGAACACCGGGGAGCTGTTTTTT
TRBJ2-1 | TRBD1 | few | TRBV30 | CAWRRQGVDEQFF | TGTGCCTGGAGACGACAGGGTGTCGATGAGCAGTTCTTC
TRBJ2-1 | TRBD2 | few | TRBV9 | CASSVDAGVGYNEQFF | TGTGCCAGCAGCGTAGATGCGGGAGTGGGCTACAATGAGCAGTTCTTC
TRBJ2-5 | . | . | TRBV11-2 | CASSFVTWQETQYF | TGTGCCAGCAGCTTTGTGACTTGGCAAGAGACCCAGTACTTC
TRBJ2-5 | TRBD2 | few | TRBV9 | CASSVLAGLQETQYF | TGTGCCAGCAGCGTTCTAGCGGGACTTCAAGAGACCCAGTACTTC
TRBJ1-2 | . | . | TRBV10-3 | CAIRSRGQLNYGYTF | TGTGCCATCAGATCCAGGGGACAACTTAACTATGGCTACACCTTC
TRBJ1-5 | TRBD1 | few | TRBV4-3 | CASSQVGGAGQPQHF | TGCGCCAGCAGCCAAGTAGGGGGCGCCGGGCAGCCCCAGCATTTT
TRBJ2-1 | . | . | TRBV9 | CASSVEEGLSTYNEQFF | TGTGCCAGCAGCGTAGAAGAAGGACTTTCTACCTACAATGAGCAGTTCTTC
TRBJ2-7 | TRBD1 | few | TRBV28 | CASSSTGQGSYEQYF | TGTGCCAGCAGTTCGACGGGACAGGGCAGCTACGAGCAGTACTTC
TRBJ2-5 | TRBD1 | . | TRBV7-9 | CASSLGGGLDRGETQYF | TGTGCCAGCAGCTTAGGGGGGGGACTGGACAGGGGTGAGACCCAGTACTTC
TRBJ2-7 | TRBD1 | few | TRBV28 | CASSSPGQGSNEQYF | TGTGCCAGCAGTTCTCCGGGACAGGGCTCCAACGAGCAGTACTTC
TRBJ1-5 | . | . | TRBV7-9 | CASSAGGPTQHF | TGTGCCAGCAGCGCGGGTGGGCCGACCCAGCATTTT
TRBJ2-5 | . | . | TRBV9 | CASSTRVGETQYF | TGTGCCAGCAGCACCAGGGTTGGGGAGACCCAGTACTTC
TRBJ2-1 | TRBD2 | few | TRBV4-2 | CASSQVLASSSYNEQFF | TGTGCCAGCAGCCAGGTACTAGCGTCGAGCTCCTACAATGAGCAGTTCTTC
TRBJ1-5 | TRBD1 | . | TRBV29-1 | CSATQGDHQPQHF | TGCAGCGCCACCCAGGGGGATCATCAGCCCCAGCATTTT
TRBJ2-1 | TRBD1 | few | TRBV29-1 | CSITTGGAYNEQFF | TGCAGTATCACAACAGGGGGCGCGTACAATGAGCAGTTCTTC
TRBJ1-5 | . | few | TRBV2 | CASRRGGSDNQPQHF | TGTGCCAGCAGACGCGGGGGGTCAGACAATCAGCCCCAGCATTTT
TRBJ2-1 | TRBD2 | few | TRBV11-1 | CASKEIAGVNEQFF | TGTGCCAGCAAGGAGATAGCGGGAGTCAATGAGCAGTTCTTC
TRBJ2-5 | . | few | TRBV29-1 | CSVEIGGPGETQYF | TGCAGCGTTGAAATCGGCGGCCCAGGGGAGACCCAGTACTTC
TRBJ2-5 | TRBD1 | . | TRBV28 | CASREGTAPQETQYF | TGTGCCAGCAGAGAAGGGACAGCTCCTCAAGAGACCCAGTACTTC
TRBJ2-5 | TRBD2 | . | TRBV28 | CASSLWEGLETQYF | TGTGCCAGCAGTTTGTGGGAGGGCCTGGAGACCCAGTACTTC
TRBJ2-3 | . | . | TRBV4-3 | CASSQDPYTDTQYF | TGCGCCAGCAGCCAAGACCCCTACACAGATACGCAGTATTTT
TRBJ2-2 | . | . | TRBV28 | CASSPISYTENTGELFF | TGTGCCAGCAGCCCGATCTCCTATACAGAGAACACCGGGGAGCTGTTTTTT
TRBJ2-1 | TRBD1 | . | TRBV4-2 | CASSQEGGTGTNTYNEQFF | TGTGCCAGCAGCCAAGAAGGAGGGACAGGGACTAATACGTACAATGAGCAGTTCTTC
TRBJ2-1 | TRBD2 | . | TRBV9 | CASSANSGSYNEQFF | TGTGCCAGCAGCGCGAATAGCGGGAGCTACAATGAGCAGTTCTTC
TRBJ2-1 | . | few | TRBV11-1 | CASSFGGSSYNEQFF | TGTGCCAGCAGCTTCGGAGGGAGCTCCTACAATGAGCAGTTCTTC
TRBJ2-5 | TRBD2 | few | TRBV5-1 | CASSTLGLAGVSSETQYF | TGCGCCAGCAGCACCTTAGGACTAGCGGGAGTTTCGTCGGAGACCCAGTACTTC
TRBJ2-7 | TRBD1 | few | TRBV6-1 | CASIRTGGFYEQYF | TGTGCCAGCATACGGACAGGGGGCTTCTACGAGCAGTACTTC
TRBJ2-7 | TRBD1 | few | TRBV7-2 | CASTLGGSEYEQYF | TGTGCCAGCACCCTAGGGGGCAGCGAATACGAGCAGTACTTC
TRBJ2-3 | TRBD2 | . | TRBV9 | CASSAAPLLAGDKYF | TGTGCCAGCAGCGCCGCCCCCCTACTAGCGGGGGACAAGTATTTT
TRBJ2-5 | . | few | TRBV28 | CASSLARKTQYF | TGTGCCAGCAGTTTGGCCAGGAAGACCCAGTACTTC
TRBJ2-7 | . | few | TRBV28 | CASETGRNYEQYF | TGTGCCAGCGAGACAGGAAGAAACTACGAGCAGTACTTC